In its sample, the clone carrying this TCR beta chain was seen a few times. The data were produced by immunoSEQ multiplex PCR, yet TCRdb's version contains in-frame clones alone and is incomplete. This sample has approximately 260,000 clones, with roughly four fifths found just once. The sample is drawn from a study of blood T cell repertoires in COVID-19. Study summary: Sources were T cells, B-cell-depleted T cells, or PBMCs; the material itself was cDNA or gDNA.

CDR3 length: 15 amino acids. Germline CDR1 and CDR2: SNHLY and FYNNEI. The ends were cut back, 3 bases at V and 8 bases at J, with 16 bases in the middle. Sequenced material: peripheral blood. This rearrangement joins TRBV2 to TRBJ1-4; D ambiguous. This TCR came from a woman aged 55-75 years with active or convalescent COVID-19. The CDR3 spells CASSDEAAVKEKLFF. The CDR3, as DNA: TGTGCCAGCAGTGATGAGGCAGCCGTTAAGGAAAAACTGTTTTTT.